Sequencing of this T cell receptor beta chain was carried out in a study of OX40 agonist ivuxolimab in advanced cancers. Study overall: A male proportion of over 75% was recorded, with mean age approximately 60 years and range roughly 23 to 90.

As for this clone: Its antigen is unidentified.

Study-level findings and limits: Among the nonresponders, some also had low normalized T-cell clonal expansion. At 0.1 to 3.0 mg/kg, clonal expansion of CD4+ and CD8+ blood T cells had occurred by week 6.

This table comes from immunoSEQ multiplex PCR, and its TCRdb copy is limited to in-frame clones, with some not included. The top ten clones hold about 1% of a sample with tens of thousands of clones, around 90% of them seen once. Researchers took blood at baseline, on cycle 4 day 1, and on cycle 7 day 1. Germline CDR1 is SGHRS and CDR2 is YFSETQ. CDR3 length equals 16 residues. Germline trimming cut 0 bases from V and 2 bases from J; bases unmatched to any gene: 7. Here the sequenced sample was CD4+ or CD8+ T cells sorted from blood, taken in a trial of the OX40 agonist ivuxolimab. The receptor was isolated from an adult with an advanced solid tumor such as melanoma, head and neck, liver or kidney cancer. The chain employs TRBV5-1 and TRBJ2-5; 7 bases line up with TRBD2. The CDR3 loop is CASSLEPGRVQETQYF. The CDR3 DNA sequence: TGCGCCAGCAGCTTGGAGCCAGGGAGGGTTCAAGAGACCCAGTACTTC.